This record covers a single T cell receptor beta chain. The sample belongs to a study of OX40 agonist ivuxolimab in advanced cancers. Per germline, CDR1 SGHNT and CDR2 YYREEE (reference sequence). V lost 4 bases, J lost 2 bases, and 4 bases stayed unmatched. The CDR3 is made up of 14 amino acids. Only in-frame clones appear in the TCRdb table, and some are missing; sequencing was by immunoSEQ multiplex PCR. Of under 25,000 clones in the sample, roughly four fifths are singletons; the top ten hold 21%. The chain is built from TRBV5-4 and TRBJ1-2, with TRBD1 identical over 8 bases. This clonotype originated in an adult with an advanced solid tumor such as melanoma, head and neck, liver or kidney cancer. Specimen: CD4+ or CD8+ T cells sorted from blood, collected in a trial of the OX40 agonist ivuxolimab. The CDR3 bases are TGTGCCAGCAGCCGGACAGGGCCAAACTATGGCTACACCTTC. Residues: CASSRTGPNYGYTF.